The 7 T cell receptor beta chains in this list originate from one sample, sequenced in a study of CD8 T cells in Susac syndrome. Random hexamers were used to reverse transcribe the RNA input (about 0.45 to 1 ug). Via MiXCR, TCRdb re-called the immunoSEQ multiplex PCR reads, giving one row per CDR3 protein. The data hold a few hundred thousand distinct CDR3 sequences, with approximately 91% observed a single time. Sequencing was performed on CD8+ T cells from PBMCs. Receptors were obtained from a human donor with multiple sclerosis.

CDR3 amino acids: CSARDHIARGKSDNEQFF. The DNA for the CDR3 is TGCAGTGCTAGAGATCACATAGCTAGAGGGAAATCGGACAATGAGCAGTTCTTC. The chain recombines TRBV20-1 with TRBJ2-1; a possible D gene is TRBD2 (5 bases). Trimming pared 0 bases from V and 5 bases from J, leaving 23 bases between. The V gene's germline CDR1 is DFQATT and CDR2 SNEGSKA (reference sequence). This CDR3 is 18 amino acids long.

The gene calls are TRBV6-2 or TRBV6-3 and TRBJ2-1; 11 bases fit TRBD1. V was clipped by 2 bases and J by 5 bases; unmatched bases: 2. The CDR3 consists of 15 residues. Germline assignment: CDR1 MNHEY and CDR2 SVGEGT. Here the CDR3 reads CASSYGTGGDNEQFF. CDR3 DNA: TGTGCCAGCAGTTACGGGACAGGGGGTGACAATGAGCAGTTCTTC.

The chain carries TRBV6-2 or TRBV6-3 and TRBJ2-1; D gene ambiguous. Germline lookup yields CDR1 MNHEY and CDR2 SVGEGT. V lost 5 bases to trimming and J lost 3 bases, with 14 bases between them. This CDR3 spans 15 amino acids. The CDR3 coding sequence is TGTGCCAGCAGTCGAGCCGGGTCAAGCTACAATGAGCAGTTCTTC. Residues: CASSRAGSSYNEQFF.

This clonotype was observed once. The chain couples TRBV27 to TRBJ2-7, with TRBD1 identical over 11 bases. This CDR3 has 16 residues. V dropped 1 base and J dropped 4; count of bases not matched to a gene: 6. CDR1 is MNHEY, CDR2 SMNVEV, per germline (reference sequence). The CDR3 here is CASSLFGGQGGYEQYF. The CDR3 region has the DNA TGTGCCAGCAGTTTATTTGGGGGACAGGGGGGGTACGAGCAGTACTTC.

This chain connects TRBV15 to TRBJ2-1; 7 bases map to TRBD1. The CDR3 consists of 16 residues. CDR1 is LNHNV, CDR2 YYDKDF, per germline (reference sequence). V trimming: 1 base; J trimming: 2 bases; junction bases outside the gene matches: 5. DNA of the CDR3: TGTGCCACCAGCAGAGGGACAGGAGCACCCTACAATGAGCAGTTCTTC. Its protein product is CATSRGTGAPYNEQFF.

V usage is TRBV21-1 and J usage is TRBJ1-1. TRBV21-1 is deemed a pseudogene. There are 12 residues in the CDR3. The chain's CDR3 is CASSNRTGEAFF. The CDR3 DNA follows: TGTGCCAGCAGCAATAGGACGGGTGAAGCTTTCTTT.

The CDR3 is CASSSTGQLTDTQYF. The CDR3 region has the DNA TGTGCCAGCAGCTCCACGGGACAGCTCACAGATACGCAGTATTTT. The chain links TRBV6-7 to TRBJ2-3, with 7 nucleotides matching TRBD1. TRBV6-7 is treated as an ORF (open reading frame) with a function not yet certain. This CDR3 has 15 residues. After removal of 6 bases from V and 2 bases from J, the junction contained 8 bases not matched to a gene.